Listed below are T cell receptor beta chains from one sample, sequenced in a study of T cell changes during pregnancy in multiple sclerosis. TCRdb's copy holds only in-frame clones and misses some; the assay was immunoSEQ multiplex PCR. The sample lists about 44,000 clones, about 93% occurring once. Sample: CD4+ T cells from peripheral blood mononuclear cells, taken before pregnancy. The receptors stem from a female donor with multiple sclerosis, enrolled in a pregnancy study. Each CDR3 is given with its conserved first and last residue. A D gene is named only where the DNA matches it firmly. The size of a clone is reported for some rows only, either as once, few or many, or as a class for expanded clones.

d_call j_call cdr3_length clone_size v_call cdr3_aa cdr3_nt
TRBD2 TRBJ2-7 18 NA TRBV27 CASSLKPGLGRGIYEQYF TGTGCCAGCAGTCTCAAACCGGGACTAGGAAGGGGGATCTACGAGCAGTACTTC
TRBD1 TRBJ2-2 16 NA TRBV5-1 CASSTSTGGHTGELFF TGCGCCAGCAGCACCTCGACAGGGGGGCACACCGGGGAGCTGTTTTTT
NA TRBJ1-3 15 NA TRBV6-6 CASSYSTDAGNTIYF TGTGCCAGCAGTTACTCGACAGACGCTGGAAACACCATATATTTT
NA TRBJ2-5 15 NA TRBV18 CASSPPRGIQETQYF TGTGCCAGCTCACCACCTCGCGGAATTCAAGAGACCCAGTACTTC
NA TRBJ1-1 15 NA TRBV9 CASSVAGEPNTEAFF TGTGCCAGCAGCGTGGCAGGGGAACCGAACACTGAAGCTTTCTTT
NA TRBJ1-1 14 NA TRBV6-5 CASSTGRLRTEAFF TGTGCCAGCAGCACGGGTCGGTTGCGCACTGAAGCTTTCTTT
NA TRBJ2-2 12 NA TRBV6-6 CASSEPAGELFF TGTGCCAGCAGCGAACCAGCCGGGGAGCTGTTTTTT
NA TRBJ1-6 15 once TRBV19 CASSSSGSSGSPLHF TGTGCCAGTAGTTCTTCCGGGTCCTCTGGATCACCCCTCCACTTT
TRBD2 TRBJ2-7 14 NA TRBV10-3 CAITPREGSYEQYF TGTGCCATCACCCCCAGGGAGGGGTCCTACGAGCAGTACTTC
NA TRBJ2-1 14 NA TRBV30 CAWSVGRGRGEQFF TGTGCCTGGAGTGTAGGGCGGGGCAGGGGGGAGCAGTTCTTC
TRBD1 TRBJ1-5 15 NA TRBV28 CASSPGQGSGQPQHF TGTGCCAGCAGTCCGGGACAGGGCTCCGGGCAGCCCCAGCATTTT
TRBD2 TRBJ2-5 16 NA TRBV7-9 CASSLGLAGGPETQYF TGTGCCAGCAGCTTAGGACTAGCGGGGGGGCCAGAGACCCAGTACTTC
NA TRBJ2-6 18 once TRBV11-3 CASSPGTSRDSGANVLTF TGTGCCAGCAGCCCGGGGACAAGCCGGGACTCTGGGGCCAACGTCCTGACTTTC
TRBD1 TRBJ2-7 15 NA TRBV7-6 CASSTAGTAAYEQYF TGTGCCAGCAGTACCGCCGGGACAGCAGCCTACGAGCAGTACTTC
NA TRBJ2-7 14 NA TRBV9 CASSVSTGTYEQYF TGTGCCAGCAGCGTATCCACGGGGACCTACGAGCAGTACTTC
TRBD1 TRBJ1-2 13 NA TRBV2 CASSEDRNYGYTF TGTGCCAGCAGTGAGGACAGGAACTATGGCTACACCTTC
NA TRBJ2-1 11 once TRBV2 CASMIGNEQFF TGTGCCAGCATGATCGGGAATGAGCAGTTCTTC
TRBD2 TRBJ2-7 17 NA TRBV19 CASSIAGLAGGAYEQYF TGTGCCAGTAGTATAGCGGGACTAGCGGGAGGAGCCTACGAGCAGTACTTC
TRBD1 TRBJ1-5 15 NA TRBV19 CASSAQGQNNQPQHF TGTGCCAGTAGCGCACAGGGACAGAACAATCAGCCCCAGCATTTT
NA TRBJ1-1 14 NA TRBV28 CASSLLDLNTEAFF TGTGCCAGCAGTTTACTAGATTTGAACACTGAAGCTTTCTTT
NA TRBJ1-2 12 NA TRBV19 CASMATGYGYTF TGTGCCAGTATGGCGACAGGCTATGGCTACACCTTC
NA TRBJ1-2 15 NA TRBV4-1 CASSQDQAGIYGYTF TGCGCCAGCAGCCAAGATCAGGCGGGTATCTATGGCTACACCTTC
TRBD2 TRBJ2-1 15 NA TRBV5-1 CASRGGAGGYNEQFF TGCGCCAGCAGGGGAGGAGCGGGAGGGTACAATGAGCAGTTCTTC
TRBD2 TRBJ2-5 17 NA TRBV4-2 CASSHPRWREVGETQYF TGTGCCAGCAGCCACCCAAGGTGGCGGGAGGTAGGGGAGACCCAGTACTTC